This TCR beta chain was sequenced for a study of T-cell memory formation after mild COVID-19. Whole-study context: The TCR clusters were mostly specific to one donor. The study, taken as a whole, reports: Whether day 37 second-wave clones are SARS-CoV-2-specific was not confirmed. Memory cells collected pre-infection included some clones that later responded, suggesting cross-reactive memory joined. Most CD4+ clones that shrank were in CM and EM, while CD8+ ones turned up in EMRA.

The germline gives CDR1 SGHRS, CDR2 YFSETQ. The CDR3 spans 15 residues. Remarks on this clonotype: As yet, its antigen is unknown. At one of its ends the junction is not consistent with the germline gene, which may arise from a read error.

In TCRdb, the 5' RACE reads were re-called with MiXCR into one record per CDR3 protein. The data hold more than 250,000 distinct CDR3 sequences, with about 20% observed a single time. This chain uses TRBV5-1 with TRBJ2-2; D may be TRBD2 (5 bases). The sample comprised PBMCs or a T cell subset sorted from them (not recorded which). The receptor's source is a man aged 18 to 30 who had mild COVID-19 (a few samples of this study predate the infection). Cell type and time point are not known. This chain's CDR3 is CASRLGAANTGELFF. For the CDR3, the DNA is TGCGCCAGCAGATTGGGAGCGGCGAACACCGGGGAGCTGTTTTTT.